Each of the 18 T cell receptor beta chains below was sequenced from the same sample in a study of human T cells and chemical hapten exposure. The time point: patch test 1, 2 weeks after DPC sensitization. Indicated treatment: therapeutic diphenylcyclopropenone sensitization with weekly scalp DPC. TCRdb itself ran the RACE reads through MiXCR, one entry per CDR3 protein. The data hold 180,000 or so distinct CDR3 sequences, with more than 20% observed a single time. Sequences were derived from whole blood, sampled in connection with sensitization to the hapten diphenylcyclopropenone (DPC). Source of these receptors: a woman aged 45-65 years with alopecia areata. Some clones in this sample may be carry-over from other donors' samples.

CDR3: CASSETGTAGQAFF. CDR3 coding DNA: TGTGCCAGCAGTGAGACAGGGACAGCTGGACAAGCTTTCTTT. V and J are TRBV25-1 and TRBJ1-1; 7 nucleotides agree with TRBD1. Unmatched junction bases numbered 10, after V lost 3 bases and J lost 9 bases. This CDR3 is 14 amino acids long. Germline V gene data show CDR1 as MGHDK and CDR2 as SYGVNS.

The rearrangement uses TRBV5-5 and TRBJ1-5; no clear D gene. The CDR3 contains 14 residues. Germline V gene data show CDR1 as SGHKS and CDR2 as YYEKEE (reference sequence). V lost 4 bases and J 7 bases, leaving 15 bases between the germline ends. The CDR3 DNA is TGTGCCAGCAGCCGGGAGGCGTTCAACCAGCCCCAGCATTTT. Protein: CASSREAFNQPQHF.

This clonotype was counted only a few times. The genes are TRBV2 and TRBJ1-5; 11 bases agree with TRBD1. CDR3 length: 15 amino acids. Germline-derived CDR1 and CDR2 are SNHLY and FYNNEI. With 6 bases clipped from V and 5 bases from J, the junction kept 6 bases outside the gene matches. The CDR3 bases are TGTGCCAGCAGCTACCGGGACAGGGGGGATCAGCCCCAGCATTTT. This gives the protein CASSYRDRGDQPQHF.

J is TRBJ1-1 and V is TRBV6-5, with a tentative D call TRBD1 (6 bases). Germline-derived CDR1 and CDR2 are MNHEY and SVGAGI. Trimming removed 5 bases from V and 3 bases from J, with 13 bases in between. This CDR3 region has 14 residues. The DNA of the CDR3 is TGTGCCAGCAGTAGGGACACCGGATACACTGAAGCTTTCTTT. The encoded protein is CASSRDTGYTEAFF.

The chain combines TRBV28 with TRBJ2-7, with 11 bases matching TRBD2. This CDR3 region has 17 residues. The V segment lost 4 bases and the J segment 0 bases; nucleotides outside the gene matches: 8. CDR1 and CDR2 (germline): MDHEN, SYDVKM. In DNA, the CDR3 is TGTGCCAGCAGTTCCCCCGGACTAGCGGGCGTCTCCTACGAGCAGTACTTC. It encodes CASSSPGLAGVSYEQYF.

The chain couples TRBV4-2 to TRBJ2-5; TRBD2 aligns across 11 bases. Germline CDR1 reads LGHNA; CDR2 reads YNFKEQ. J lost 2 bases, V lost 4 bases, and 9 bases had no gene match. The CDR3 consists of 17 residues. CDR3 DNA sequence: TGTGCCAGCAGCCGAGACGGGACTAGCGGAGCTCAAGAGACCCAGTACTTC. Encoded protein: CASSRDGTSGAQETQYF.

V usage is TRBV5-4 and J usage is TRBJ2-3, with 7 positions matching TRBD1. V gave up 1 base and J gave up 1 base; unmatched junction bases: 6. CDR1 is SGHNT and CDR2 is YYREEE in the germline V gene (reference sequence). This CDR3 is built from 16 residues. CDR3 DNA: TGTGCCAGCAGCTTGCAGGCAACAGGGGGCACAGATACGCAGTATTTT. It yields the protein CASSLQATGGTDTQYF.

This clonotype was counted a few times. V usage is TRBV21-1 and J usage is TRBJ2-1; the table names TRBD2, a call not compared with the DNA. TRBV21-1 is a pseudogene. The CDR3 consists of 15 residues. CDR3 loop: CASSKGGLAGNEQFF. Written as DNA, the CDR3 is TGTGCCAGCAGCAAAGGGGGACTAGCTGGCAATGAGCAGTTCTTC.

This clonotype was found once. V usage is TRBV7-9 and J usage is TRBJ2-1; 12 bases map to TRBD2. The CDR3 runs to 13 residues. Trimming at V came to 7 bases and at J to 6 bases, leaving 1 base not matched to a gene. Germline V gene sequence: CDR1 SEHNR, CDR2 FQNEAQ (reference sequence). The CDR3, as DNA: TGTGCCAGCACTAGCGGGAGGGCCAATGAGCAGTTCTTC. Translating gives CASTSGRANEQFF.

Only one count was recorded for this clonotype. V is TRBV11-2 and J is TRBJ2-5; the D gene is possibly TRBD2 (6 bases). Trimming stripped 6 bases from V and 2 bases from J, with 19 bases between. The CDR3 runs 16 residues. The germline gives CDR1 SGHAT, CDR2 FQNNGV. The CDR3, as DNA: TGTGCCAGCAGTCGACGGCGCGGGGACGGGCAAGAGACCCAGTACTTC. Residues: CASSRRRGDGQETQYF.

This chain connects TRBV2 to TRBJ1-6; D remains unclear. In germline, CDR1 is SNHLY, CDR2 FYNNEI. This CDR3 is built from 18 residues. V lost 1 base, J lost 0 bases, and 13 bases lay in between. The CDR3 loop is CASSEEADQSSYNSPLHF. CDR3 bases: TGTGCCAGCAGTGAAGAGGCGGACCAAAGCTCCTATAATTCACCCCTCCACTTT. The complete variable domain, with remaining parts taken from reference TRBV2 and TRBJ1-6, reads EPEVTQTPSHQVTQMGQEVILRCVPISNHLYFYWYRQILGQKVEFLVSFYNNEISEKSEIFDDQFSVERPDGSNFTLKIRSTKLEDSAMYFCASSEEADQSSYNSPLHFGNGTRLTVT.

The gene calls are TRBV5-1 and TRBJ2-7; TRBD1 matches 10 bases. J gave up 1 base and V 4 bases, and 5 bases lay outside the gene matches. CDR3 length: 15 residues. Looked up from germline, CDR1 is SGHRS and CDR2 is YFSETQ. The CDR3, as DNA: TGCGCCAGCAGCCAGGGACAGGGGTTTTCCTACGAGCAGTACTTC. This sequence encodes CASSQGQGFSYEQYF.

This clonotype showed up just a few times. The chain combines TRBV11-1 with TRBJ1-2, with D perhaps matching TRBD1 (5 bases). CDR1 and CDR2 (germline): SGHAT, FQDESV (reference sequence). This CDR3 is 14 amino acids long. Trimming took 5 bases from V and 5 from J, leaving 15 bases between them. CDR3 loop: CASSPAGDGYGYTF. The CDR3 bases are TGTGCCAGCAGCCCCGCGGGGGACGGATATGGCTACACCTTC.

In its sample, this clonotype was seen a few times. This chain connects TRBV29-1 to TRBJ2-7, with D possibly called TRBD1 or TRBD2 (7 bases each). The V gene's germline CDR1 is SQVTM and CDR2 ANQGSEA. CDR3 size: 13 residues. V was trimmed by 4 bases and J by 3 bases, leaving 13 bases between them. CDR3 bases: TGCAGCGTTGTCAGGGGGAGGGGCTACGAGCAGTACTTC. The encoded protein is CSVVRGRGYEQYF.

This clonotype turned up a few times. This chain connects TRBV9 to TRBJ2-1, with D hard to call. CDR1 is SGDLS and CDR2 is YYNGEE in the germline V gene. This CDR3 is 15 amino acids long. V was trimmed by 1 base and J by 7 bases, leaving 15 bases between them. CDR3 nucleotides: TGTGCCAGCAGCGTATCTTTGACTTTCCTTAATGAGCAGTTCTTC. It codes for CASSVSLTFLNEQFF. Together with reference TRBV9 and TRBJ2-1, the CDR3 gives the full variable domain: DSGVTQTPKHLITATGQRVTLRCSPRSGDLSVYWYQQSLDQGLQFLIQYYNGEERAKGNILERFSAQQFPDLHSELNLSSLELGDSALYFCASSVSLTFLNEQFFGPGTRLTVL.

This clonotype was picked up a small number of times. V and J are TRBV28 and TRBJ1-5; no firm D call. Germline V gene sequence: CDR1 MDHEN, CDR2 SYDVKM. The CDR3 runs 11 residues. The CDR3 loop reads CATGPNQPQHF. CDR3 DNA sequence: TGTGCAACCGGGCCTAATCAGCCCCAGCATTTT.

The rearrangement links TRBV6-1 to TRBJ2-5; 9 bases agree with TRBD2. After removal of 5 bases from V and 4 bases from J, the junction contained 5 bases not matched to a gene. The CDR3 extends over 14 amino acids. Germline CDR1 MNHNS, CDR2 SASEGT. The CDR3 bases are TGTGCCAGCAGTCCTAGCGGGACAACAGAGACCCAGTACTTC. This encodes CASSPSGTTETQYF.

V usage is TRBV3-1 and J usage is TRBJ2-7; D possibly uses TRBD1 or TRBD2 (5 bases each). CDR3 length: 15 amino acids. Germline CDR1 and CDR2: LGHDT and YNNKEL (reference sequence). V was trimmed by 4 bases and J by 0 bases, leaving 13 bases between them. The CDR3 spells CASSPRGRISYEQYF. The CDR3 DNA reads TGTGCCAGCAGCCCTCGGGGCAGAATCTCCTACGAGCAGTACTTC.